This TCR beta chain was captured in a study of monozygotic twins with inflammatory bowel disease. The study's findings and limits: Especially where disease activity was present, IBD patients had fewer clonotypes in common with others than healthy twins did.

On this clonotype: Its target is unknown.

Molecular identifiers with 6-nucleotide sample barcodes were added during cDNA synthesis via template switching. From its re-call of the 5' RACE reads, TCRdb lists each CDR3 protein once, without DNA. Recorded for this sample: approximately 420,000 distinct CDR3 sequences. The germline V gene encodes CDR1 DFQATT and CDR2 SNEGSKA (reference sequence). The CDR3 sequence is 14 residues long. The sequenced sample consisted of blood. This sequence was found in a human donor with ulcerative colitis or Crohn's disease, or a healthy co-twin of an affected twin (not recorded which). The chain links TRBV20-1 to TRBJ1-2; TCRdb gives TRBD1 as the D gene, but with no DNA this cannot be confirmed. CDR3 sequence: CSAKRTGRAHGYTF.